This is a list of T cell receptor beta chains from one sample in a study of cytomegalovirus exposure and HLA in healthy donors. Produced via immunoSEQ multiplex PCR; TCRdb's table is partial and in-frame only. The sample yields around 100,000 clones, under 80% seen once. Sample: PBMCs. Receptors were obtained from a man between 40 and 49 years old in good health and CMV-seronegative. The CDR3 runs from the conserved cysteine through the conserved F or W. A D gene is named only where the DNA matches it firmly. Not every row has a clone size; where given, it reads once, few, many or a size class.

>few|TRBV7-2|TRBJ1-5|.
CASSYTPSNQPQHF
TGTGCCAGCAGCTACACACCCAGCAATCAGCCCCAGCATTTT
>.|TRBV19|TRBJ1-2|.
CASTPGVYYGYTF
TGTGCCAGTACCCCAGGCGTCTACTATGGCTACACCTTC
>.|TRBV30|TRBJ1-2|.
CAWSLQGWDGYTF
TGTGCCTGGAGTTTGCAGGGGTGGGATGGCTACACCTTC
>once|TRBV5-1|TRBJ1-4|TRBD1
CASSQGQGEIANEKLFF
TGCGCCAGCAGCCAGGGACAGGGGGAGATCGCTAATGAAAAACTGTTTTTT
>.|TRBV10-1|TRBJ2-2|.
CASSQVTGELFF
TGCGCCAGCAGCCAGGTCACCGGGGAGCTGTTTTTT
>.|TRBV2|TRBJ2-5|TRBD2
CASTLTSGPQETQYF
TGTGCCAGCACCTTGACTAGCGGACCACAAGAGACCCAGTACTTC
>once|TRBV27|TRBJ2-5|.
CASSFRGQNGETQYF
TGTGCCAGCAGTTTCCGCGGACAGAATGGAGAGACCCAGTACTTC
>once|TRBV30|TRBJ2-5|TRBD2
CAWSAGTSGGGRAQYF
TGTGCCTGGAGTGCGGGGACTAGCGGGGGTGGAAGGGCCCAGTACTTC
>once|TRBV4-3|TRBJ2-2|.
CASSLQITGELFF
TGCGCCAGCAGCCTACAGATTACCGGGGAGCTGTTTTTT
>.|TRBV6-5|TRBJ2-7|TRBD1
CASTRDSTSYEQYF
TGTGCCTCCACCCGGGACAGTACCTCCTACGAGCAGTACTTC
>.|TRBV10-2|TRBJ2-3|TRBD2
CASSAGAPQNTDTQYF
TGCGCTTCCTCAGCGGGGGCTCCACAAAACACAGATACGCAGTATTTT
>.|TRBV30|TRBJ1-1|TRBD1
CGMERDRGRPAFF
TGTGGTATGGAAAGGGACAGGGGGCGCCCAGCTTTCTTT
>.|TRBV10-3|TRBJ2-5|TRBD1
CAIRGQGASETQYF
TGTGCCATCAGAGGACAGGGGGCTTCGGAGACCCAGTACTTC
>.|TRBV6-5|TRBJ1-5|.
CASSYFGSDQPQHF
TGTGCCAGCAGTTACTTCGGGAGCGACCAGCCCCAGCATTTT
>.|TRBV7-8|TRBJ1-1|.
CASSLAAGTTEAFF
TGTGCCAGCAGCTTAGCGGCAGGGACTACTGAAGCTTTCTTT
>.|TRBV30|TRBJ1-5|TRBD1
CAWSVGGMPQHF
TGTGCCTGGAGTGTAGGGGGCATGCCCCAGCATTTT
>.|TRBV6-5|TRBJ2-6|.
CASRRRDSGANVLTF
TGTGCCAGCAGAAGACGGGACTCTGGGGCCAACGTCCTGACTTTC
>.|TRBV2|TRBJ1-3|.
CASRTTRGSGNTIYF
TGTGCCAGCAGAACCACGCGGGGCTCTGGAAACACCATATATTTT
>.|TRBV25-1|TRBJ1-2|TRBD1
CASSPATGGGQEGYTF
TGTGCCAGCAGCCCCGCGACAGGGGGCGGACAGGAAGGCTACACCTTC
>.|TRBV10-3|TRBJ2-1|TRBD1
CATGQGSYNEQFF
TGTGCCACCGGACAGGGAAGTTACAATGAGCAGTTCTTC
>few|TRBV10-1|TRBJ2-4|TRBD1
CASSESMGQGNIQYF
TGCGCCAGCAGTGAGTCGATGGGACAGGGAAACATTCAGTACTTC
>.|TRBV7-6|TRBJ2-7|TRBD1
CASSHRQGSDEQYF
TGTGCCAGCAGCCATAGACAGGGGTCGGACGAGCAGTACTTC
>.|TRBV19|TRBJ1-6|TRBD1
CASSIPTGTANSPLHF
TGTGCCAGTAGTATCCCCACCGGGACAGCGAATTCACCCCTCCACTTT
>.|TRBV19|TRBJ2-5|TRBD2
CASSTAGGETQYF
TGTGCCAGTTCAACGGCCGGGGGGGAGACCCAGTACTTC
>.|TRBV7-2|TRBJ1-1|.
CASSSPPQGLMNTEAFF
TGTGCCAGCAGCTCACCCCCTCAGGGGCTTATGAACACTGAAGCTTTCTTT
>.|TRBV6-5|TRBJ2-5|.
CASRATGETQYF
TGTGCCAGCAGAGCAACAGGGGAGACCCAGTACTTC
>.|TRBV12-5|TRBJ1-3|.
CASGLYWLTGPYLCRNTIYF
TGTGCTAGTGGTTTGTACTGGTTGACGGGTCCGTATCTCTGTAGAAACACCATATATTTT
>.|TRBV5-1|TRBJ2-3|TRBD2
CASSLAPAGGTDTQYF
TGCGCCAGCAGCTTGGCCCCAGCGGGGGGCACAGATACGCAGTATTTT
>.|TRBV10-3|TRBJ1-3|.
CAISEGPLSGNTIYF
TGTGCCATCAGTGAGGGGCCCCTCTCTGGAAACACCATATATTTT
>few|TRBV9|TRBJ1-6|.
CASSVRGDDYNSPLHF
TGTGCCAGCAGCGTACGCGGGGATGATTATAATTCACCCCTCCACTTT
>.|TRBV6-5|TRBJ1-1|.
CASRGVSNTEAFF
TGTGCCAGCAGAGGGGTATCGAACACTGAAGCTTTCTTT
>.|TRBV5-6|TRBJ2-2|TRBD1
CASSSTGTAANTGELFF
TGTGCCAGCAGCTCCACCGGGACAGCGGCGAACACCGGGGAGCTGTTTTTT
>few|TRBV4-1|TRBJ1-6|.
CASSQEGGSSYNSPLHF
TGCGCCAGCAGCCAAGAGGGGGGGAGCTCCTATAATTCACCCCTCCACTTT
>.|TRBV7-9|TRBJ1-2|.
CASSPPLVKSYGYTF
TGTGCCAGCAGTCCGCCGTTAGTTAAGTCCTATGGCTACACCTTC
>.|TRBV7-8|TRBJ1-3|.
CASSLNSGGNTIYF
TGTGCCAGCAGCTTAAATAGCGGGGGAAACACCATATATTTT
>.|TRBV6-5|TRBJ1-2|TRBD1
CASSGQGDGYTF
TGTGCCAGCAGTGGACAGGGAGATGGCTACACCTTC
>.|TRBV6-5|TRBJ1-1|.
CASSPRRNTEAFF
TGTGCCAGCAGCCCCCGGAGGAACACTGAAGCTTTCTTT
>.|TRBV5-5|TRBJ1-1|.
CASSLDPTPSGGNTEAFF
TGTGCCAGCAGCTTGGATCCGACACCTTCGGGGGGGAACACTGAAGCTTTCTTT
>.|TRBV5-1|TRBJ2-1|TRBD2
CASTKGTSGAGEQFF
TGCGCCAGCACAAAGGGGACTAGCGGGGCTGGTGAGCAGTTCTTC
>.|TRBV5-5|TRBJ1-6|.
CASSLSDSHNSPLHF
TGTGCCAGCAGCTTGAGCGACAGTCATAATTCACCCCTCCACTTT
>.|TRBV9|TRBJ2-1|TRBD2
CASSVATGLAGGYEQFF
TGTGCCAGCAGCGTAGCTACGGGGCTAGCGGGGGGATATGAGCAGTTCTTC
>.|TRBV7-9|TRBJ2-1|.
CASSLGQGGMEQFF
TGTGCCAGCAGCTTAGGGCAGGGTGGGATGGAGCAGTTCTTC
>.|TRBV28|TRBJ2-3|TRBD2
CASSSSGGHTDTQYF
TGTGCCAGCAGCTCCAGCGGGGGGCACACAGATACGCAGTATTTT
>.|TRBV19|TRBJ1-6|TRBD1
CASRRQGAENSPLHF
TGTGCCAGTAGGAGACAGGGTGCGGAGAATTCACCCCTCCACTTT
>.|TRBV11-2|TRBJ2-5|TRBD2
CASSLGLAGGQETQYF
TGTGCCAGCAGCCTAGGACTAGCGGGGGGCCAAGAGACCCAGTACTTC
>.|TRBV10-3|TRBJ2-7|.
CASSYPGEQYF
TGTGCCAGCAGTTACCCGGGCGAGCAGTACTTC
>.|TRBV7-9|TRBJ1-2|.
CSSSLALQTGGNGYTF
TGTTCCAGCAGCTTAGCCTTACAGACCGGAGGAAATGGCTACACCTTC
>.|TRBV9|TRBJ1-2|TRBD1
CASRQGALGYTF
TGTGCCAGCAGACAGGGGGCGTTGGGCTACACCTTC
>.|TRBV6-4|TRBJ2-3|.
CASSDGTSTDTQYF
TGTGCCAGCAGTGACGGGACAAGCACAGATACGCAGTATTTT
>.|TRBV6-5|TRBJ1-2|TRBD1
CASRGPGGKNGYTF
TGTGCCAGCAGGGGCCCAGGGGGCAAGAATGGCTACACCTTC
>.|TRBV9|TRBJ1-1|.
CASSSTAVGASEAFF
TGTGCCAGCAGCTCCACGGCAGTGGGGGCGTCTGAAGCTTTCTTT